This TCR beta chain was sequenced during a study of CD8 T cells in Susac syndrome. Sequencing targeted TCR beta in blood CD8+ and CD4+ T cells. The CD8+ and CD4+ T cells were isolated magnetically using a negative isolation approach, whereas the TEMRA cells were enriched by FACS. An amount of RNA that ranged from 0.5 to 1 ug was reverse transcribed with random hexamers. The amplification used immunoSEQ multiplex PCR on TCR beta CDR3; it spanned 54 Vbeta and 13 Jbeta. Using its own MiXCR run on the immunoSEQ multiplex PCR reads, TCRdb lists one record per CDR3 protein. Of some 450,000 distinct CDR3 sequences listed, 75% to 90% were seen once; the top ten hold around 0.12%. Study conclusions and caveats: The study admitted that it had a relatively small number of individuals in its TCR sequencing and HLA analysis.

The V gene end was trimmed by 8 bases and the J gene end by 1 base; junction bases not matched to a gene: 5. CDR1 and CDR2 from the germline V gene are SEHNR and FQNEAQ (reference sequence). CDR3 length: 14 residues. Only one count was recorded for this clonotype. What it binds is not known. This chain joins TRBV7-9 and TRBJ2-3; 8 bases map to TRBD2. The source material was CD8+ T cells from PBMCs. The TCR originated in a human donor with multiple sclerosis. For the CDR3, the DNA is TGTGCCAGCCTCCCGGGACTAGGCACAGATACGCAGTATTTT. Its translation is CASLPGLGTDTQYF.